This T cell receptor beta chain derives from a study of human T cells and chemical hapten exposure (dated by TCRdb to 2020 to 2022). Study-level background: For sensitization, 2% DPC in acetone was applied to a roughly 2 cm by roughly 2 cm area of upper inner arm skin. Throughout the roughly 23-week study period, patients were also given weekly therapeutic DPC doses on the scalp. Patch testing was performed on the upper back with Finn chambers containing 0.01% DPC, and the patch tests were scored after 6 days according to International Contact Dermatitis Research Group standards. The mostly female patient cohort included alopecia areata with under or over 50% scalp involvement, alopecia totalis and alopecia universalis. Libraries were pooled for sequencing, and variation in per-sample TCR yields was attributed mainly to small differences in library volumes within the pool. In alopecia patients, the study followed how the peripheral blood TCR repertoire changed in vivo over primary and secondary sensitization to diphenylcyclopropenone (DPC), a hapten. Patient blood was sampled pre-sensitization (week 0) and at 2, 6 and about 24 weeks after DPC sensitization. Nearly 30 alopecia patients gave blood for TCR sequencing at one to four time points (pre-sensitization, 2, 6 and 24 weeks).

Libraries were built with RACE. The sequencer listed for this sample is NextSeq 500. During library preparation, unique molecular identifiers were attached to individual cDNA molecules so that TCRs could be counted quantitatively and reproducibly. For every blood RNA sample, sequencing covered both the TCR alpha and TCR beta chains. On the authors' methods: The median number of TCRs per sample was approximately 93,000, ranging from 23,224 to 690,600. The Decombinator software suite was used to annotate the V, J and CDR3 of the TCR reads. For the PS versus PT1 abundance plots, all samples were subsampled to the same number of TCRs (28,000). TCRs were defined as expanded if absent before sensitization and observed at least eight times at the 2-week time point. Using fastp trimming at Q25 and MiXCR clonotype assembly, TCRdb reanalyzed the public sequencing data and kept in-frame beta chains. Entries that share a CDR3 protein sequence are merged under the most common genes and DNA. It is TCRdb's table, rather than the study itself, that gives the V and J calls and clone size. This sample gives 75,000 to 90,000 distinct CDR3 sequences in total; about 8% of them show up just once. The top ten hold about 1.4% of the sample.

The time point label, as the study defines it: patch test 1, 2 weeks after DPC sensitization. The treatment or condition tag for this specimen amounts to: therapeutic diphenylcyclopropenone sensitization with weekly scalp DPC. At every patch-test visit, the blood draw took place before the patch test was put on. Patients were eligible if aged 18 to 70, diagnosed with alopecia and judged suitable for DPC therapy, and pregnant patients were excluded. Unfractionated whole blood was collected in Tempus Blood RNA tubes, and total RNA was extracted from that blood. The CDR3, from cysteine to phenylalanine, totals 15 residues. The kept DNA is CDR3 alone, 45 bases in frame from the first base. Between the V and J ends, shortened by 6 bases and 0 bases respectively, the junction contains 12 bases. Broader findings and caveats from the paper: DPC sensitization did not change how many TCRs were above 1 in 1000 frequency, and no evidence was found of alterations in global repertoire structure. Compared with pre-sensitization or healthy control sets, expanded TCRs formed significantly more large CDR3 similarity clusters, which is consistent with antigen-driven responses. The number of PT1 expanded TCRs positively correlated with patch test score, significant at thresholds 8, 16 and 32 but not 4. Because every patient had alopecia, a presumed autoimmune disease, the patients' immune response might differ from that of healthy individuals. Repeated subsampling changed both the strength of the expansion versus patch-test correlation and the threshold at which the correlation became significant.

Only a few counts were recorded for this clonotype. Its cognate antigen has yet to be identified. Base qualities were left out, and no much larger clone turns up one base away. The receptor was isolated from a woman aged 25 to 45 with alopecia areata. Some clones in this sample may be carry-over from other donors' samples. This sample comprised whole blood, obtained in connection with sensitization to the hapten diphenylcyclopropenone (DPC). This chain joins TRBV12-3 or TRBV12-4 to TRBJ1-3; there is no confident call for the D gene. CDR3 sequence: CASSPQKLSGNTIYF. The sequenced DNA: TGTGCCAGCAGCCCGCAGAAGCTCTCTGGAAACACCATATATTTT.